A selection of T cell receptor beta chains follows, all from one sample in a study of radiotherapy plus CTLA-4 blockade in lung cancer. Assay: immunoSEQ multiplex PCR; the TCRdb copy retains only in-frame clones and omits some. The sample lists 60,000 to 70,000 clones, around 79% seen once, with more than 8.5% in the top ten. The sample here was peripheral blood, taken from a patient treated with radiotherapy plus ipilimumab. The receptor source for this set is a human donor with non-small cell lung cancer who had a complete response to radiotherapy plus ipilimumab. The CDR3 runs from the conserved cysteine through the conserved F or W. The order of the fields is D gene, clone size, V gene, J gene, CDR3 DNA, CDR3 protein. D genes are given only for firm matches. Clone sizes are given selectively: once, few, many, or a class where the clone is expanded.

D gene: NA; clone size: NA; V gene: TRBV11-2; J gene: TRBJ1-2; CDR3 DNA: TGTGCCAGCGATTCGATACTGGGGGGGGACTATGGCTACACCTTC; CDR3 protein: CASDSILGGDYGYTF
D gene: NA; clone size: NA; V gene: TRBV6-5; J gene: TRBJ1-2; CDR3 DNA: TGTGCCAGCAGTTACTCGACGGACGGTCGGGGCTACACCTTC; CDR3 protein: CASSYSTDGRGYTF
D gene: NA; clone size: NA; V gene: TRBV23-1; J gene: TRBJ2-7; CDR3 DNA: TGCGCCAGTCCCACTGGAAGACAGGCGACTTACGAGCAGTACTTC; CDR3 protein: CASPTGRQATYEQYF
D gene: NA; clone size: once; V gene: TRBV6-1; J gene: TRBJ1-4; CDR3 DNA: TGTGCCAGCACCGACATCCGACATGGAGGCGAAAAACTGTTTTTT; CDR3 protein: CASTDIRHGGEKLFF
D gene: NA; clone size: NA; V gene: TRBV28; J gene: TRBJ1-2; CDR3 DNA: TGTGCCAGCAGTCTTGGACCGAGCTACACCTTC; CDR3 protein: CASSLGPSYTF
D gene: TRBD1; clone size: NA; V gene: TRBV6-6; J gene: TRBJ2-7; CDR3 DNA: TGTGCCAGCAGCCCACGTCGACAGGGGGACTATGAGCAGTACTTC; CDR3 protein: CASSPRRQGDYEQYF
D gene: NA; clone size: NA; V gene: TRBV4-3; J gene: TRBJ2-1; CDR3 DNA: TGCGCCAGCAGCCAAGATGGCCAGGTTCCTTACAATGAGCAGTTCTTC; CDR3 protein: CASSQDGQVPYNEQFF
D gene: NA; clone size: NA; V gene: TRBV27; J gene: TRBJ1-2; CDR3 DNA: TGTGCCAGCAGCCCCAGGTCGGAGAACTATGGCTACACCTTC; CDR3 protein: CASSPRSENYGYTF
D gene: NA; clone size: NA; V gene: TRBV6-6; J gene: TRBJ2-2; CDR3 DNA: TGTGCCAGCAGCCGACGACAGGTGGGGAGCACCGGGGAGCTGTTTTTT; CDR3 protein: CASSRRQVGSTGELFF
D gene: NA; clone size: NA; V gene: TRBV19; J gene: TRBJ1-6; CDR3 DNA: TGTGCCAGTAGTATTATCCCCGATTCACCCCTCCACTTT; CDR3 protein: CASSIIPDSPLHF
D gene: NA; clone size: NA; V gene: TRBV11-2; J gene: TRBJ1-2; CDR3 DNA: TGTGCCAGCAGCTTAAACGGTGGGGGGGCGTCCTATGGCTACACCTTC; CDR3 protein: CASSLNGGGASYGYTF
D gene: NA; clone size: NA; V gene: TRBV6-1; J gene: TRBJ1-5; CDR3 DNA: TGTGCCAGCAGTGAGACGACAGTTTATGGAAATCAGCCCCAGCATTTT; CDR3 protein: CASSETTVYGNQPQHF
D gene: NA; clone size: NA; V gene: TRBV5-1; J gene: TRBJ2-5; CDR3 DNA: TGCGCCAGCAGCTTGTGGGGGGACCAAGAGACCCAGTACTTC; CDR3 protein: CASSLWGDQETQYF
D gene: NA; clone size: NA; V gene: TRBV28; J gene: TRBJ2-5; CDR3 DNA: TGTGCCAGCCTTCGGGGGCGGACTTTCCAAGAGACCCAGTACTTC; CDR3 protein: CASLRGRTFQETQYF
D gene: NA; clone size: NA; V gene: TRBV15; J gene: TRBJ1-5; CDR3 DNA: TGTGCCACCAGAACGGAGGGACAACCTCAGGCCCCCCAGCATTTT; CDR3 protein: CATRTEGQPQAPQHF
D gene: TRBD2; clone size: few; V gene: TRBV5-1; J gene: TRBJ2-1; CDR3 DNA: TGCGCCAGCAGCTTCCGGCGGGAGTGGGACAATGAGCAGTTCTTC; CDR3 protein: CASSFRREWDNEQFF
D gene: TRBD2; clone size: NA; V gene: TRBV10-3; J gene: TRBJ2-1; CDR3 DNA: TGTGCCATCAGGCAGGAGCGGGAGCTCTACAATGAGCAGTTCTTC; CDR3 protein: CAIRQERELYNEQFF
D gene: TRBD1; clone size: NA; V gene: TRBV9; J gene: TRBJ1-6; CDR3 DNA: TGTGCCAGCAGCGTAGAGGGGGCGCCTAATTCACCCCTCCACTTT; CDR3 protein: CASSVEGAPNSPLHF
D gene: TRBD1; clone size: NA; V gene: TRBV7-2; J gene: TRBJ2-5; CDR3 DNA: TGTGCCAGCAGCTTAATGGGACAGGCCCGGAGACAAGAGACCCAGTACTTC; CDR3 protein: CASSLMGQARRQETQYF
D gene: TRBD1; clone size: NA; V gene: TRBV4-3; J gene: TRBJ1-2; CDR3 DNA: TGCGCCAGCAGCCAAGGGACCACAGGGGTAAGCGGCTACACCTTC; CDR3 protein: CASSQGTTGVSGYTF
D gene: NA; clone size: few; V gene: TRBV29-1; J gene: TRBJ2-2; CDR3 DNA: TGCAGCGTCCCCGGGACCGGGGAGCTGTTTTTT; CDR3 protein: CSVPGTGELFF
D gene: TRBD2; clone size: NA; V gene: TRBV2; J gene: TRBJ2-3; CDR3 DNA: TGTGCCAGCCGTAGCGGGGGGGCCGTAGATACGCAGTATTTT; CDR3 protein: CASRSGGAVDTQYF
D gene: TRBD2; clone size: NA; V gene: TRBV7-9; J gene: TRBJ2-5; CDR3 DNA: TGTGCCAGCAGCCCGCCCGTAGTAGCGGGAAACGGGGAGACCCAGTACTTC; CDR3 protein: CASSPPVVAGNGETQYF
D gene: NA; clone size: NA; V gene: TRBV12-5; J gene: TRBJ1-1; CDR3 DNA: TGTGCTAGTGGTTCTCTCGCAGGGGTGGCAGCTTTCTTT; CDR3 protein: CASGSLAGVAAFF
D gene: NA; clone size: few; V gene: TRBV5-1; J gene: TRBJ2-5; CDR3 DNA: TGCGCCAGCAGCTTGGTACGGGAGACCCAGTACTTC; CDR3 protein: CASSLVRETQYF
D gene: NA; clone size: NA; V gene: TRBV4-1; J gene: TRBJ1-5; CDR3 DNA: TGCGCCAGCAGCCAAGATGGACAGAGGAATCAGCCCCAGCATTTT; CDR3 protein: CASSQDGQRNQPQHF
D gene: TRBD2; clone size: NA; V gene: TRBV7-7; J gene: TRBJ2-3; CDR3 DNA: TGTGCTAGCAGCCCGACGGGACTAGCGACAGATACGCAGTATTTT; CDR3 protein: CASSPTGLATDTQYF
D gene: NA; clone size: NA; V gene: TRBV4-3; J gene: TRBJ1-2; CDR3 DNA: TGCGCCAGCAGCCAAGGGACAGCCTATGGCTACACCTTC; CDR3 protein: CASSQGTAYGYTF
D gene: TRBD2; clone size: NA; V gene: TRBV6-6; J gene: TRBJ2-7; CDR3 DNA: TGTGCCAGCAGTACTAGCGGGGCCTACGAGCAGTACTTC; CDR3 protein: CASSTSGAYEQYF
D gene: NA; clone size: NA; V gene: TRBV6-5; J gene: TRBJ1-2; CDR3 DNA: TGTGCCAGCAGTTACGTCAGGGACCTCCGACTCTATGGCTACACCTTC; CDR3 protein: CASSYVRDLRLYGYTF
D gene: NA; clone size: few; V gene: TRBV6-5; J gene: TRBJ1-1; CDR3 DNA: TGTGCCAGCAGTTACTCGAGGCAGAACACTGAAGCTTTCTTT; CDR3 protein: CASSYSRQNTEAFF
D gene: TRBD1; clone size: NA; V gene: TRBV4-1; J gene: TRBJ2-2; CDR3 DNA: TGCGCCAGCAGCCAAGATCTGACAGGGGGCACCGGGGAGCTGTTTTTT; CDR3 protein: CASSQDLTGGTGELFF
D gene: NA; clone size: NA; V gene: TRBV14; J gene: TRBJ1-1; CDR3 DNA: TGTGCCAGCAGCCCCCGGGGGAACACTGAAGCTTTCTTT; CDR3 protein: CASSPRGNTEAFF
D gene: TRBD2; clone size: NA; V gene: TRBV7-7; J gene: TRBJ2-1; CDR3 DNA: TGTGCTAGCAGCTCCTCTAGCGGGGAGGCGAATGAGCAGTTCTTC; CDR3 protein: CASSSSSGEANEQFF
D gene: NA; clone size: NA; V gene: TRBV29-1; J gene: TRBJ2-7; CDR3 DNA: TGCAGCGTTGAAGAAGCCTGGACACCTTCCGGCGAGCAGTACTTC; CDR3 protein: CSVEEAWTPSGEQYF
D gene: NA; clone size: few; V gene: TRBV7-6; J gene: TRBJ2-1; CDR3 DNA: TGTGCCAGCAGCTTACGGGAGGAGCAGTTCTTC; CDR3 protein: CASSLREEQFF
D gene: NA; clone size: NA; V gene: TRBV11-2; J gene: TRBJ1-4; CDR3 DNA: TGTGCCAGCAGCCAAATGAGGACTGCTCTCAGTAATGAAAAACTGTTTTTT; CDR3 protein: CASSQMRTALSNEKLFF
D gene: NA; clone size: NA; V gene: TRBV11-3; J gene: TRBJ1-5; CDR3 DNA: TGTGCCAGCAGCCAAGGGAGCTCGGGGCAGCCCCAGCATTTT; CDR3 protein: CASSQGSSGQPQHF
D gene: NA; clone size: NA; V gene: TRBV7-2; J gene: TRBJ2-7; CDR3 DNA: TGTGCCAGCAGCTTAGGGACCGGGACTTCGTCTACTTACGAGCAGTACTTC; CDR3 protein: CASSLGTGTSSTYEQYF
D gene: TRBD1; clone size: NA; V gene: TRBV27; J gene: TRBJ2-5; CDR3 DNA: TGTGCCAGCAGAGCCGACAGGGCCAAGACCCAGTACTTC; CDR3 protein: CASRADRAKTQYF
D gene: TRBD1; clone size: NA; V gene: TRBV7-2; J gene: TRBJ1-5; CDR3 DNA: TGTGCCAGCAGCTGGAAATCTACATCCGGGACAGTGGGCAATCAGCCCCAGCATTTT; CDR3 protein: CASSWKSTSGTVGNQPQHF
D gene: NA; clone size: NA; V gene: TRBV7-9; J gene: TRBJ1-4; CDR3 DNA: TGTGCCAGCAGCTCATGGGGGGCGCGGGAAAAACTGTTTTTT; CDR3 protein: CASSSWGAREKLFF
D gene: NA; clone size: NA; V gene: TRBV6-5; J gene: TRBJ1-3; CDR3 DNA: TGTGCCAGCAGCTCCGATAGCCACTCTGGAAACACCATATATTTT; CDR3 protein: CASSSDSHSGNTIYF
D gene: NA; clone size: few; V gene: TRBV9; J gene: TRBJ2-1; CDR3 DNA: TGTGCCAGCAGCGCTGTAAACAATGAGCAGTTCTTC; CDR3 protein: CASSAVNNEQFF
D gene: TRBD1; clone size: NA; V gene: TRBV19; J gene: TRBJ2-6; CDR3 DNA: TGTGCCAGTAGTATAGCTGCAGGGGGTTCATCCTCTGGGGCCAACGTCCTGACTTTC; CDR3 protein: CASSIAAGGSSSGANVLTF
D gene: NA; clone size: NA; V gene: TRBV15; J gene: TRBJ1-5; CDR3 DNA: TGTGCCACCAGCAGAGATCGGGGTATGAAGGGTCAGCCCCAGCATTTT; CDR3 protein: CATSRDRGMKGQPQHF
D gene: NA; clone size: NA; V gene: TRBV7-9; J gene: TRBJ1-4; CDR3 DNA: TGTGCCAGCAGCTTAAGAGATGGGAATAATGAAAAACTGTTTTTT; CDR3 protein: CASSLRDGNNEKLFF
D gene: TRBD2; clone size: NA; V gene: TRBV5-1; J gene: TRBJ2-5; CDR3 DNA: TGCGCCAGCAGCCCCGGGCGCACTAGCGGGGGGGCCGAAGAGACCCAGTACTTC; CDR3 protein: CASSPGRTSGGAEETQYF
D gene: NA; clone size: NA; V gene: TRBV5-4; J gene: TRBJ2-3; CDR3 DNA: TGTGCCAGCAGCTTAGGACAGCTAGATACGCAGTATTTT; CDR3 protein: CASSLGQLDTQYF
D gene: NA; clone size: NA; V gene: TRBV10-3; J gene: TRBJ1-1; CDR3 DNA: TGTGCCATCAGTGAGTCGACGGGGGGGACTGAAGCTTTCTTT; CDR3 protein: CAISESTGGTEAFF
D gene: TRBD2; clone size: few; V gene: TRBV19; J gene: TRBJ2-1; CDR3 DNA: TGTGCCAGTAGTGCCAGACTAGCGGGTAAGCTTAAGAATGAGCAGTTCTTC; CDR3 protein: CASSARLAGKLKNEQFF
D gene: NA; clone size: NA; V gene: TRBV2; J gene: TRBJ1-2; CDR3 DNA: TGTGCCAGCAATAGGGACTATGGCTACACCTTC; CDR3 protein: CASNRDYGYTF
D gene: TRBD2; clone size: NA; V gene: TRBV7-7; J gene: TRBJ2-3; CDR3 DNA: TGTGCTAGCAGCTCCGGACTAGCGGGACCCCGCGATACGCAGTATTTT; CDR3 protein: CASSSGLAGPRDTQYF
D gene: TRBD2; clone size: NA; V gene: TRBV7-2; J gene: TRBJ2-1; CDR3 DNA: TGTGCCAGCAGCTCCAGCGGGGGAAACTCCTACAATGAGCAGTTCTTC; CDR3 protein: CASSSSGGNSYNEQFF
D gene: NA; clone size: NA; V gene: TRBV5-5; J gene: TRBJ1-5; CDR3 DNA: TGTGCCAGCAGCCCGCTCTTCGGCAATCAGCCCCAGCATTTT; CDR3 protein: CASSPLFGNQPQHF
D gene: TRBD1; clone size: NA; V gene: TRBV5-5; J gene: TRBJ1-5; CDR3 DNA: TGTGCCAGCAGCCCAGGGACAGAAGTCAATCAGCCCCAGCATTTT; CDR3 protein: CASSPGTEVNQPQHF